The sample holds a few counts of the clone carrying this TCR beta chain. Its antigen is still unknown. These data come from a study of beta chain features in type 1 diabetes. Expressed TCRB transcripts were sequenced, since all the RNA that had been isolated was reverse transcribed. This table comes from immunoSEQ multiplex PCR, and its TCRdb copy is limited to in-frame clones, with some not included. The sample holds a few hundred thousand clones, over 11% seen once. General study findings and limits: Shorter TCRB CDR3s, moderately but significantly so, were found in Type 1 diabetes patients in all four CD4+ subsets. Within patients, naive, central memory and Treg TCRB repertoires seemed more similar than within healthy donors.

CDR1 and CDR2 (germline): LNHDA, SQIVND (reference sequence). The CDR3 has 14 residues. J lost 3 bases, V lost 4 bases, and 3 bases had no gene match. Sequences were obtained from naive CD4+ T cells from blood. The chain joins TRBV19 to TRBJ2-7; TRBD1 matches 10 bases. The sequence derives from a man in his thirties or forties with type 1 diabetes. This CDR3 is CASSNRDRGYEQYF. In DNA, the CDR3 is TGTGCCAGTAGTAACCGGGACAGGGGCTACGAGCAGTACTTC.